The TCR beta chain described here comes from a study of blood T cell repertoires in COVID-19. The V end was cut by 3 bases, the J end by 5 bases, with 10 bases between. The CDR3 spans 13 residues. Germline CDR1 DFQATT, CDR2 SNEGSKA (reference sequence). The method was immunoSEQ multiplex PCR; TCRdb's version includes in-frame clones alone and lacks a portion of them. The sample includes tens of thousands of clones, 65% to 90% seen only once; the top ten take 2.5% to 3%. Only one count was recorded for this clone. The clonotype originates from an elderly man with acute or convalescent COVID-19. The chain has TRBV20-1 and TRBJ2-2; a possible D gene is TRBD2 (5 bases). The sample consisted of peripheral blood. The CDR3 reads CSASPSRTGELFF. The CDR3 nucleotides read TGCAGTGCTAGTCCTAGCAGGACCGGGGAGCTGTTTTTT.